A selection of T cell receptor beta chains follows, all from one sample in a study of blood T cells in healthy people across ages. A single record per CDR3 protein comes from TCRdb applying MiXCR to the 5' RACE reads. The table lists about a million distinct CDR3 sequences, roughly 51% of them singletons. The sample comprised blood. The receptors originated from a woman in her sixties or seventies in good health. Both conserved end residues are trimmed from each CDR3. Fields, in order: V gene, J gene, CDR3 protein.

v_call: TRBV28; j_call: TRBJ2-7; cdr3_aa: ASSLAGATDEQY
v_call: TRBV7-2; j_call: TRBJ2-5; cdr3_aa: ASSLGGGGGETQY
v_call: TRBV12-3/TRBV12-4; j_call: TRBJ2-2; cdr3_aa: ASSDRSYTGELF
v_call: TRBV6-2/TRBV6-3; j_call: TRBJ2-1; cdr3_aa: ASTSGYYNEQF
v_call: TRBV12-3/TRBV12-4; j_call: TRBJ1-5; cdr3_aa: ASSLSGGGQPQH
v_call: TRBV6-2/TRBV6-3; j_call: TRBJ2-7; cdr3_aa: ASSYSTGDPYEQY
v_call: TRBV5-1; j_call: TRBJ2-1; cdr3_aa: ASSPAGGPFPSNEQF
v_call: TRBV20-1; j_call: TRBJ2-1; cdr3_aa: SARSSGSYNEQF
v_call: TRBV2; j_call: TRBJ1-5; cdr3_aa: ASSTQGGNQPQH
v_call: TRBV3-1; j_call: TRBJ2-6; cdr3_aa: ASSQGRRNSGANVLT
v_call: TRBV12-5; j_call: TRBJ2-3; cdr3_aa: ASAPPRLAADTQY
v_call: TRBV4-3; j_call: TRBJ2-7; cdr3_aa: ASSQETWSGRSSSYEQY
v_call: TRBV29-1; j_call: TRBJ1-2; cdr3_aa: SALKTGGRADYGYT
v_call: TRBV7-3; j_call: TRBJ2-3; cdr3_aa: ASSYGTHPTDTQY
v_call: TRBV18; j_call: TRBJ1-5; cdr3_aa: ASSRGENQPQH
v_call: TRBV12-3/TRBV12-4; j_call: TRBJ1-6; cdr3_aa: ASSSGTNNSPLH
v_call: TRBV20-1; j_call: TRBJ2-7; cdr3_aa: SARATSGNPYEQY
v_call: TRBV4-1; j_call: TRBJ2-7; cdr3_aa: ASSQVGAGSCEQY
v_call: TRBV4-3; j_call: TRBJ2-6; cdr3_aa: ASSTEGSGANVLT
v_call: TRBV7-2; j_call: TRBJ1-1; cdr3_aa: ASSLEGGRYTEAF
v_call: TRBV29-1; j_call: TRBJ2-7; cdr3_aa: SVCLAARSYEQY
v_call: TRBV3-1; j_call: TRBJ1-2; cdr3_aa: ASSKSQGANYGYT
v_call: TRBV7-9; j_call: TRBJ2-7; cdr3_aa: ASLPGQGTYEQY
v_call: TRBV6-6; j_call: TRBJ2-7; cdr3_aa: ASMAGLGEQY
v_call: TRBV3-1; j_call: TRBJ2-1; cdr3_aa: ASSHLLVSNEQF
v_call: TRBV5-1; j_call: TRBJ2-1; cdr3_aa: ASSPTSGRVNHEQF
v_call: TRBV20-1; j_call: TRBJ1-6; cdr3_aa: SARGNSPLH
v_call: TRBV10-3; j_call: TRBJ2-7; cdr3_aa: AISEGGAGTAVYEQY
v_call: TRBV12-3/TRBV12-4; j_call: TRBJ1-5; cdr3_aa: ASIGSINQPQH
v_call: TRBV7-6; j_call: TRBJ2-5; cdr3_aa: ASSLDLRAQETQY
v_call: TRBV27; j_call: TRBJ2-3; cdr3_aa: ASSLASGSYTQY
v_call: TRBV5-1; j_call: TRBJ1-2; cdr3_aa: ASSLVQGDSNYGYT
v_call: TRBV6-5; j_call: TRBJ2-1; cdr3_aa: ASSPRSRGEQF
v_call: TRBV7-8; j_call: TRBJ1-5; cdr3_aa: ATSLSRGINQPQH
v_call: TRBV3-1; j_call: TRBJ1-2; cdr3_aa: ASSQAGTTTVSGYT
v_call: TRBV4-1; j_call: TRBJ2-5; cdr3_aa: ASSHASGRQETQY
v_call: TRBV7-2; j_call: TRBJ2-1; cdr3_aa: ASSLGGTNEQF
v_call: TRBV12-3/TRBV12-4; j_call: TRBJ2-7; cdr3_aa: ASSYGLGLY
v_call: TRBV12-3/TRBV12-4; j_call: TRBJ2-7; cdr3_aa: ATRTSGGYEQY
v_call: TRBV18; j_call: TRBJ1-2; cdr3_aa: ASSPPNDSFGYT
v_call: TRBV15; j_call: TRBJ1-5; cdr3_aa: ATSRNRDRVNQPQH
v_call: TRBV3-1; j_call: NA; cdr3_aa: ASTAGSLETQY
v_call: TRBV13; j_call: TRBJ2-7; cdr3_aa: ASSLSSGGAYEQY
v_call: TRBV29-1; j_call: TRBJ2-3; cdr3_aa: SVVWGGTDTQY
v_call: TRBV28; j_call: TRBJ1-2; cdr3_aa: ASSYPPGVNGYT
v_call: TRBV7-6; j_call: TRBJ1-5; cdr3_aa: ASSIGTASNQPQH
v_call: TRBV20-1; j_call: TRBJ2-5; cdr3_aa: SARGGGNAEETQY